The 6 T cell receptor beta chains in this list originate from one sample, sequenced in a study of cytomegalovirus exposure and HLA in healthy donors. With 60 Vbeta and 13 Jbeta primers, the PCR was carried out. This table comes from immunoSEQ multiplex PCR, and its TCRdb copy is limited to in-frame clones, with some not included. Of 150,000 to 200,000 clones in the sample, 86% were seen once. Sequencing was carried out using PBMCs. These receptor sequences come from a woman younger than 30 in good health and CMV-seronegative.

The V gene is TRBV2, the J gene TRBJ2-3; D may be TRBD2 (6 bases). CDR1 is SNHLY, CDR2 FYNNEI, per germline. This CDR3 contains 15 residues. V was clipped by 5 bases and J by 1 base, with 13 bases between them. The CDR3 nucleotides are TGTGCCAGCAGTAAGGAGGGACCGCGCACAGATACGCAGTATTTT. Translation gives CASSKEGPRTDTQYF.

This chain joins TRBV7-9 and TRBJ2-1; D may be TRBD2 (6 bases). Trimming left V 5 bases short and J 8 bases short, with 25 bases between. Germline lookup yields CDR1 SEHNR and CDR2 FQNEAQ (reference sequence). This CDR3 contains 17 residues. CDR3 sequence (DNA): TGTGCCAGCAGCCCACCTTATGTGAGCGGGCTGGGGCATGAGCAGTTCTTC. Its protein is CASSPPYVSGLGHEQFF.

The CDR3, as DNA: TGTGCCAGCAGCCGGGAGGGCAATCAGCCCCAGCATTTT. Translating gives CASSREGNQPQHF. V and J are TRBV7-2 and TRBJ1-5; no reliable D call. This CDR3 is 13 amino acids long. Trimming removed 5 bases at V and 2 bases at J, with 7 bases between. Germline assignment: CDR1 SGHTA and CDR2 FQGNSA.

The V call is TRBV7-9, the J call TRBJ1-4; TRBD1 agrees at 11 bases. The J segment lost 0 bases and the V segment lost 5 bases, leaving 5 bases of the junction unmatched. Germline V gene sequence: CDR1 SEHNR, CDR2 FQNEAQ (reference sequence). The CDR3 has 17 residues. CDR3 bases: TGTGCCAGCAGCCGGACAGGGGGCGGTGCAACTAATGAAAAACTGTTTTTT. This encodes CASSRTGGGATNEKLFF.

V is TRBV6-1 and J is TRBJ2-3, with 10 nucleotides matching TRBD1. Germline CDR1 reads MNHNS; CDR2 reads SASEGT. The CDR3 sequence is 15 residues long. Losses at the gene ends were 3 bases for V and 6 bases for J; bases not matched to a gene: 6. The DNA of the CDR3 is TGTGCCAGCAGTGATGGACAGGGGGTAGGGGATACGCAGTATTTT. This translates into CASSDGQGVGDTQYF.

The rearrangement uses TRBV19 and TRBJ2-7; 7 bases agree with TRBD1. The CDR3 is 15 residues long. The trim removed 4 bases at V and 1 base at J, leaving 7 bases unmatched. The V gene's germline CDR1 is LNHDA and CDR2 SQIVND (reference sequence). The CDR3 nucleotides read TGTGCCAGTAGTAGCCCCGGGACAGAATCCTACGAGCAGTACTTC. Its translation is CASSSPGTESYEQYF.